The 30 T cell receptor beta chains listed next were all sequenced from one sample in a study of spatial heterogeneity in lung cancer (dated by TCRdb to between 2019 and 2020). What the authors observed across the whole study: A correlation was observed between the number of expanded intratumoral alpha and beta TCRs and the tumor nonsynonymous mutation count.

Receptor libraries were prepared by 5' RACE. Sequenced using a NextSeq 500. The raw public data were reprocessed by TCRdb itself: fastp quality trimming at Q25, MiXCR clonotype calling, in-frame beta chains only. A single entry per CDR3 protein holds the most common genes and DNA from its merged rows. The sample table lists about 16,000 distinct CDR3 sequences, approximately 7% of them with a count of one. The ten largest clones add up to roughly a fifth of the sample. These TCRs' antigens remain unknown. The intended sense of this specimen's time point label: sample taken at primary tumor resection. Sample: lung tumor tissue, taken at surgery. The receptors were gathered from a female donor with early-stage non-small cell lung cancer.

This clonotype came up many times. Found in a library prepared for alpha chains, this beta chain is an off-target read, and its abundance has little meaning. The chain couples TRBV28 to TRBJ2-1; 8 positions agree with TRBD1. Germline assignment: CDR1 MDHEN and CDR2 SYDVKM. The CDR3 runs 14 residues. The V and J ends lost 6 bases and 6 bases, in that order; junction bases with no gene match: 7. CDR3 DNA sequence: TGTGCCAGCAGCCCTGGACAGGGCATCAATGAGCAGTTCTTC. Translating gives CASSPGQGINEQFF.

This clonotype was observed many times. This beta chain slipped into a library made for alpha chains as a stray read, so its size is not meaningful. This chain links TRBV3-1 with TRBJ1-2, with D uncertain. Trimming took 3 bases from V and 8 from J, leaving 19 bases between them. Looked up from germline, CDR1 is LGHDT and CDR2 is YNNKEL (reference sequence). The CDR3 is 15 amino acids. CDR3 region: CASSHRGSFGSGYTF. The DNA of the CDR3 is TGTGCCAGCAGCCACCGCGGCAGTTTCGGATCCGGCTACACCTTC.

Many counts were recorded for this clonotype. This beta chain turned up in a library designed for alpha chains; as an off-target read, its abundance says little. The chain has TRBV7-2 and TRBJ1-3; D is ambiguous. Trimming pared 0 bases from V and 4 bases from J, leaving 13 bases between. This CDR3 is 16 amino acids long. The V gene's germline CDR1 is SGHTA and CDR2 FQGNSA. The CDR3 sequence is CASSLAARGGGNTIYF. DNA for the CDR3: TGTGCCAGCAGCTTAGCGGCCCGGGGAGGAGGAAACACCATATATTTT.

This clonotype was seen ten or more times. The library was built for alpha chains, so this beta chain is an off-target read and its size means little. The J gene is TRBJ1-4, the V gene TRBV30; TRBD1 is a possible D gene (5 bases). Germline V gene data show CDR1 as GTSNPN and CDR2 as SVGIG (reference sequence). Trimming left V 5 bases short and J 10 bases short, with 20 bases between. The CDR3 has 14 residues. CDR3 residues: CAWSWDSATGKLFF. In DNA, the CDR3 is TGTGCCTGGTCGTGGGACTCGGCCACTGGAAAACTGTTTTTT. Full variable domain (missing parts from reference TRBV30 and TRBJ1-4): SQTIHQWPATLVQPVGSPLSLECTVEGTSNPNLYWYRQAAGRGLQLLFYSVGIGQISSEVPQNLSASRPQDRQFILSSKKLLLSDSGFYLCAWSWDSATGKLFFGSGTQLSVL.

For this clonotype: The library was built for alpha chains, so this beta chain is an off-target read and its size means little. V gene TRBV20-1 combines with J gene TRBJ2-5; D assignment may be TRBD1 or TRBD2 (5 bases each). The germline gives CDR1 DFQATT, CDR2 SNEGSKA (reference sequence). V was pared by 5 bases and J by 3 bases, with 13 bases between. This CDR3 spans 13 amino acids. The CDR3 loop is CSAWRGEKETQYF. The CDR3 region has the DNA TGCAGTGCTTGGAGAGGGGAGAAAGAGACCCAGTACTTC.

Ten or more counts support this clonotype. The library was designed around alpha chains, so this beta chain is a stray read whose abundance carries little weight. The CDR3 sequence: CASSTGLANTDTQYF. The CDR3 DNA is TGTGCCAGCAGCACGGGACTAGCGAACACAGATACGCAGTATTTT. The V and J genes are TRBV9 and TRBJ2-3; the match to TRBD2 covers 10 bases. The trim removed 4 bases at V and 2 bases at J, leaving 4 bases unmatched. The germline gives CDR1 SGDLS, CDR2 YYNGEE. The CDR3 is made up of 15 amino acids.

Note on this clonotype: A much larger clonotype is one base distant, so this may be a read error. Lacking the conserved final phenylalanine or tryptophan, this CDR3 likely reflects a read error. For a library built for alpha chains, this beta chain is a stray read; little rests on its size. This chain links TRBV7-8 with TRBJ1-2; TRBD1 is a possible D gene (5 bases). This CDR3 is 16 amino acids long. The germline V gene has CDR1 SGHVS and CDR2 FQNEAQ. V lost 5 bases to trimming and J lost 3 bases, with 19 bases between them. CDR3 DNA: TGTGCCAGCAGCACCGGGACTATCTCGGGGGACTATGGCTACACCCTC. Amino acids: CASSTGTISGDYGYTL.

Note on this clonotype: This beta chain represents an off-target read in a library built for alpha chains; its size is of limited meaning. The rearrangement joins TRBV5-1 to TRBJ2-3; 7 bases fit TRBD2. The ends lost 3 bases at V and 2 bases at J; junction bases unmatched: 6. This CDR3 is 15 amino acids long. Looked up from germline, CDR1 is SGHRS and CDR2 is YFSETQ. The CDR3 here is CASSSSGDHTDTQYF. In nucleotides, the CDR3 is TGCGCCAGCAGCTCCAGCGGGGATCACACAGATACGCAGTATTTT.

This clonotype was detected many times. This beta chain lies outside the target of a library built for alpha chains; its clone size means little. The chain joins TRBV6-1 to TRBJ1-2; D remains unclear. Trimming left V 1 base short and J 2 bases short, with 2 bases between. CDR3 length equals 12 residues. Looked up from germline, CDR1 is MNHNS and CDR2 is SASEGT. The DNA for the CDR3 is TGTGCCAGCAGTGAAGGGAACTATGGCTACACCTTC. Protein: CASSEGNYGYTF.

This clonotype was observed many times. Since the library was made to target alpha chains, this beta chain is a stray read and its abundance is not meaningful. CDR3 coding DNA: TGTGCCAGCAGCTACACGTACAGGGTTACCTACGAGCAGTACTTC. Translation gives CASSYTYRVTYEQYF. The chain uses TRBV7-7 and TRBJ2-7; tentative D call: TRBD1 (6 bases). This CDR3 is 15 amino acids long. V was pared by 4 bases and J by 2 bases, with 15 bases between. Germline CDR1 is SSHAT and CDR2 is FNYEAQ (reference sequence).

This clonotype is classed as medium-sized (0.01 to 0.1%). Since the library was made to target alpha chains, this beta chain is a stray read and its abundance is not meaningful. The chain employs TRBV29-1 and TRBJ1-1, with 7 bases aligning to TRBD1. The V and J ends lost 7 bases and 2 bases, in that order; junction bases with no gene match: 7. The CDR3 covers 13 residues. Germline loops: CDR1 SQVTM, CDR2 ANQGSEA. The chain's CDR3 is CSAAQGTNTEAFF. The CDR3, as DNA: TGCAGCGCCGCACAGGGGACTAACACTGAAGCTTTCTTT.

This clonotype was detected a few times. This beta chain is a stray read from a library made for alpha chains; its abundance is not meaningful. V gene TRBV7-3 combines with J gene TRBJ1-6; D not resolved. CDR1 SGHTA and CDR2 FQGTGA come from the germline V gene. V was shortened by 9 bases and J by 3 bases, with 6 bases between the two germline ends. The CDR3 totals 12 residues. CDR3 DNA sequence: TGTGCCAGTTGGGACTATAATTCACCCCTCCACTTT. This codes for CASWDYNSPLHF.

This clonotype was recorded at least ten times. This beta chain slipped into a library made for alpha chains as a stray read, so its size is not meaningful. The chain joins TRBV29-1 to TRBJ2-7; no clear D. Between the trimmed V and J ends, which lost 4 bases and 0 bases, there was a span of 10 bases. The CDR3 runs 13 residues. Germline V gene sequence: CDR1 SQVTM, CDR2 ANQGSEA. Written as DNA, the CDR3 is TGCAGCGTTGTCCAGACGAGCTCCTACGAGCAGTACTTC. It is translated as CSVVQTSSYEQYF.

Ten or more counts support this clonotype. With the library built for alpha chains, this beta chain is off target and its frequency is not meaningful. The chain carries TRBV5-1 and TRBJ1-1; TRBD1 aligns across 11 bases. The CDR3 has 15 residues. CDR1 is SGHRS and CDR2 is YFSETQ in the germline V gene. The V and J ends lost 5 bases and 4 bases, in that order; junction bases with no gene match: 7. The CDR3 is CASRVDRGLSTEAFF. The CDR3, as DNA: TGCGCCAGCAGGGTGGACAGGGGGCTGAGCACTGAAGCTTTCTTT. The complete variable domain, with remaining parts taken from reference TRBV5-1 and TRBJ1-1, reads KAGVTQTPRYLIKTRGQQVTLSCSPISGHRSVSWYQQTPGQGLQFLFEYFSETQRNKGNFPGRFSGRQFSNSRSEMNVSTLELGDSALYLCASRVDRGLSTEAFFGQGTRLTVV.

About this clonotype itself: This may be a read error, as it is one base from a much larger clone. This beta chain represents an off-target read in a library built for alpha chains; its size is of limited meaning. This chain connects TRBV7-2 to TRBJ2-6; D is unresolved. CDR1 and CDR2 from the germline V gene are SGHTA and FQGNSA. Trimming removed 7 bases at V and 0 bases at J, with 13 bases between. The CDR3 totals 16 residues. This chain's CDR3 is CASNPDVPSGANVLTF. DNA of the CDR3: TGTGCCAGCAACCCGGACGTTCCCTCTGGGGCCAACGTCCTGACTTTC. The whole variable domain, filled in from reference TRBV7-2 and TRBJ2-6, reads GAGVSQSPSNKVTEKGKDVELRCDPISGHTALYWYRQSLGQGLEFLIYFQGNSAPDKSGLPSDRFSAERTGGSVSTLTIQRTQQEDSAVYLCASNPDVPSGANVLTFGAGSRLTVL.

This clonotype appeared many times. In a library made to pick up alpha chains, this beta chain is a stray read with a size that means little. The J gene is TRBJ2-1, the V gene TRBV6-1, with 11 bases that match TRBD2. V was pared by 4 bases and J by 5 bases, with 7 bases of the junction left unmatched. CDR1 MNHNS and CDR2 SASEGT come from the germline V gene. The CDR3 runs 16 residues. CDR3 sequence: CASSATSGASNNEQFF. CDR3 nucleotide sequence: TGTGCCAGCAGTGCGACTAGCGGGGCCTCTAACAATGAGCAGTTCTTC.

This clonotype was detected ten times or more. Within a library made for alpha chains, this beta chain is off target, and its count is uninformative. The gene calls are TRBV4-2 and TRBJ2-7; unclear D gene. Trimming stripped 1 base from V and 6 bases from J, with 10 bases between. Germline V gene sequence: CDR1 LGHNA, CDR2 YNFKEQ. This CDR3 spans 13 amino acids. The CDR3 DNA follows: TGTGCCAGCAGCCAAGGCCCCCAGGCCGAGCAGTACTTC. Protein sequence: CASSQGPQAEQYF.

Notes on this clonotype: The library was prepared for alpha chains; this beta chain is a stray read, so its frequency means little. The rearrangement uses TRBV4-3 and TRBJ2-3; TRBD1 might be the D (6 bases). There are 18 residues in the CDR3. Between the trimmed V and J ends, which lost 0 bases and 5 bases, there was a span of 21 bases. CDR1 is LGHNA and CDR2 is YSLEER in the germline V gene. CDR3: CASSQDLGTGSVGDTQYF. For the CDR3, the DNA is TGCGCCAGCAGCCAAGATTTAGGCACAGGGTCCGTGGGAGATACGCAGTATTTT.

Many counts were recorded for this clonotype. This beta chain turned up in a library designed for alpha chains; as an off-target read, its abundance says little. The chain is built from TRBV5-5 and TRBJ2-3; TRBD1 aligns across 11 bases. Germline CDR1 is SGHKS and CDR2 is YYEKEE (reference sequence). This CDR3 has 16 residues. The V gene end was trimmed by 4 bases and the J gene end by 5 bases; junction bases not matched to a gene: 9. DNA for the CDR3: TGTGCCAGCAGCCTGCGGGGACAGGGGGTAGGAGATACGCAGTATTTT. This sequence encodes CASSLRGQGVGDTQYF.

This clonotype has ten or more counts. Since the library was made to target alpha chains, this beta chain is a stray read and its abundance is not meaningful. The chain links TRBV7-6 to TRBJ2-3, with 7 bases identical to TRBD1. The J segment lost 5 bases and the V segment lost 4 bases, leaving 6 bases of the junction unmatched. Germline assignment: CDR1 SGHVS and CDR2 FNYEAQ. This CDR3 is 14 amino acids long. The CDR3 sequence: CASSSTGAGDTQYF. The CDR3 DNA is TGTGCCAGCAGCTCAACAGGGGCGGGAGATACGCAGTATTTT.

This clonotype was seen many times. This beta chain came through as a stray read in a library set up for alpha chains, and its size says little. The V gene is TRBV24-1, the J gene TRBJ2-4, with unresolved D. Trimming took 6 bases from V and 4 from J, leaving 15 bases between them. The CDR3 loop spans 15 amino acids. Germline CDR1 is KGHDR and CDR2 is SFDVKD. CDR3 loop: CATSSSTEDKNIQYF. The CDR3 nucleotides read TGTGCCACCAGTTCCTCTACCGAGGATAAAAACATTCAGTACTTC.

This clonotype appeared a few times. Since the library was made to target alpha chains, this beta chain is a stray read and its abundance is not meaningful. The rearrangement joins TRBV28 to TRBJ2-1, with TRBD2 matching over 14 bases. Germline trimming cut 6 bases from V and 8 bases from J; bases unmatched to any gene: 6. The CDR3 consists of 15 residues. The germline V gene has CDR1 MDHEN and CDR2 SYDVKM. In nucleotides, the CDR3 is TGTGCCAGCAGAGCGACTAGCGGGGGGGCTTATGAGCAGTTCTTC. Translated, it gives CASRATSGGAYEQFF.

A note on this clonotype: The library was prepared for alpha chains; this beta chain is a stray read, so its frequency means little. The CDR3 spells CASSLETGSLAPLHF. For the CDR3, the DNA is TGTGCCAGCAGCTTGGAAACAGGGAGCTTGGCACCCCTCCACTTT. This chain connects TRBV5-4 to TRBJ1-6, with D tentatively TRBD1 (6 bases). This CDR3 region has 15 residues. Germline CDR1 reads SGHNT; CDR2 reads YYREEE (reference sequence). V dropped 0 bases and J dropped 11 bases, with 15 bases sitting between them.

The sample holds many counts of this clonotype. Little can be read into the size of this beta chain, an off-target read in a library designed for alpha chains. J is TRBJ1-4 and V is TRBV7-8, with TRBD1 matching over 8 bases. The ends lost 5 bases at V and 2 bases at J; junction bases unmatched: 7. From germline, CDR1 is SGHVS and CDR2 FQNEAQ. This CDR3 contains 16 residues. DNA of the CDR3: TGTGCCAGCAGCCCTTACAGGGGGAGGACTAATGAAAAACTGTTTTTT. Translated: CASSPYRGRTNEKLFF.

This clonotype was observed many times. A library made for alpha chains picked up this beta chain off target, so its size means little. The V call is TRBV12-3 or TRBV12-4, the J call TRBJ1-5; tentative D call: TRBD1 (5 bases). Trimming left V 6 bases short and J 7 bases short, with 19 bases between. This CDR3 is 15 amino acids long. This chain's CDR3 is CASSLRGGQGQPQHF. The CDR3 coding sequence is TGTGCCAGCAGCCTAAGGGGAGGGCAGGGACAGCCCCAGCATTTT.

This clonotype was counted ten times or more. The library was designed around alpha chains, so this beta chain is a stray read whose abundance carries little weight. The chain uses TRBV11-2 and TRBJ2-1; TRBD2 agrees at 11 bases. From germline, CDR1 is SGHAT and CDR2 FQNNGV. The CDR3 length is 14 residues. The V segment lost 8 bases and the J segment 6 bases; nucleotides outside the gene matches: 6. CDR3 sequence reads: CASEPGLAVNEQFF. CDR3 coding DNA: TGTGCCAGCGAACCGGGACTAGCGGTCAATGAGCAGTTCTTC.

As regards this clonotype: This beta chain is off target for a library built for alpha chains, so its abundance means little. CDR3 DNA: TGTGCCAGCAGTGATCAGGGAAAAGCATGTTCCTACGAGCAGTACTTC. It yields the protein CASSDQGKACSYEQYF. This chain connects TRBV25-1 to TRBJ2-7; D is perhaps TRBD1 (5 bases). Looked up from germline, CDR1 is MGHDK and CDR2 is SYGVNS. The ends were cut back, 3 bases at V and 1 base at J, with 16 bases in the middle. The CDR3 totals 16 residues.

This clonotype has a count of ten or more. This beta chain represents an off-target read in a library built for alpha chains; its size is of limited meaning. The DNA for the CDR3 is TGTGCCAGCAGCCCCGGACAGGGGTACGGCGAGCAGTACTTC. Translation: CASSPGQGYGEQYF. The rearrangement uses TRBV7-3 and TRBJ2-7; TRBD1 matches at 9 bases. Germline trimming cut 5 bases from V and 6 bases from J; bases unmatched to any gene: 8. The CDR3 sequence is 14 residues long. CDR1 SGHTA and CDR2 FQGTGA come from the germline V gene.

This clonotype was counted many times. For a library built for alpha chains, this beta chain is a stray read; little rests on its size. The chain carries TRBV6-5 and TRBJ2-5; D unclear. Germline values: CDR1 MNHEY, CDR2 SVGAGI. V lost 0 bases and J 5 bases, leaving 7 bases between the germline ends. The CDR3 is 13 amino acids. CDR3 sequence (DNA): TGTGCCAGCAGTTACTCGGTCGTGGAGACCCAGTACTTC. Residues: CASSYSVVETQYF.

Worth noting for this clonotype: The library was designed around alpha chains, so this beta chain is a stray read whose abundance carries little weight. CDR3 loop: CASSGGVKETQYF. DNA of the CDR3: TGTGCCAGTAGTGGGGGGGTAAAAGAGACCCAGTACTTC. V and J are TRBV19 and TRBJ2-5, with 7 bases aligning to TRBD2. The V gene's germline CDR1 is LNHDA and CDR2 SQIVND (reference sequence). Trimming took 5 bases from V and 3 from J; bases not matched to a gene: 3. The CDR3 loop spans 13 amino acids.